One sample yielded the 12 T cell receptor beta chains listed below, sequenced in a study of CD8+ T cells in alopecia areata. The treatment denotes: oral pan-JAK inhibitor, 5-10 mg twice daily. In each case, RNA was isolated and then reverse transcribed into cDNA as the sequencing template. The assay was immunoSEQ multiplex PCR, and TCRdb's table has in-frame clones only and misses some. The sample lists 170,000 or so clones, roughly 50% occurring once. Specimen: CD8+ T cells sorted from blood, collected at week 24, from a patient treated with tofacitinib. Source of these receptors: a human donor with alopecia areata.

The chain is built from TRBV15 and TRBJ1-1, with D unclear. CDR1 is LNHNV, CDR2 YYDKDF, per germline (reference sequence). V was shortened by 10 bases and J by 0 bases, with 6 bases between the two germline ends. The CDR3 has 11 amino acids. This CDR3 is CAIRVNTEAFF. The DNA for the CDR3 is TGTGCCATTAGGGTGAACACTGAAGCTTTCTTT.

The chain uses TRBV10-3 and TRBJ1-5; TRBD1 is a possible D gene (5 bases). CDR3 size: 14 residues. CDR1 is ENHRY, CDR2 SYGVKD, per germline. The germline V and J ends were trimmed by 10 bases and 0 bases, with 13 bases remaining between them. This chain's CDR3 is CATFAGGSNQPQHF. For the CDR3, the DNA is TGTGCCACCTTCGCGGGGGGTAGCAATCAGCCCCAGCATTTT.

This clone was found a few times. This same CDR3 is encoded by further DNA sequences in the sample. This chain uses TRBV30 with TRBJ2-3, with 10 bases aligning to TRBD1. This CDR3 has 15 residues. The J segment lost 2 bases and the V segment lost 2 bases, leaving 4 bases of the junction unmatched. Germline V gives CDR1 GTSNPN, CDR2 SVGIG (reference sequence). CDR3 sequence (DNA): TGTGCCTGGAGTTCGACAGGGGGCTTCACAGATACGCAGTATTTT. It yields the protein CAWSSTGGFTDTQYF.

The V and J genes are TRBV5-1 and TRBJ1-1; D ambiguous. The CDR3 has 13 amino acids. V was trimmed by 4 bases and J by 8 bases, leaving 15 bases between them. CDR1 and CDR2 from the germline V gene are SGHRS and YFSETQ. The DNA for the CDR3 is TGCGCCAGCAGCCCTCAACGTCCTTTCGAAGCTTTCTTT. Its translation is CASSPQRPFEAFF.

V gene TRBV5-6 combines with J gene TRBJ2-1; D ambiguous. The germline CDR1 and CDR2 sequences are SGHDT and YYEEEE. This CDR3 comprises 14 residues. The germline V and J ends were trimmed by 0 bases and 1 base, with 5 bases remaining between them. CDR3 DNA: TGTGCCAGCAGCTTGGTTAGTTCCTACAATGAGCAGTTCTTC. It encodes CASSLVSSYNEQFF.

The chain uses TRBV7-8 and TRBJ2-7; possible D gene TRBD1, 5 bases. This CDR3 has 18 residues. Trimming pared 2 bases from V and 2 bases from J, leaving 22 bases between. Germline V CDR1 and CDR2: SGHVS, FQNEAQ. The CDR3 loop reads CASSLRALGQEEPYEQYF. CDR3 sequence (DNA): TGTGCCAGCAGCTTAAGGGCGCTAGGACAAGAGGAACCCTACGAGCAGTACTTC.

The sample holds a few counts of this clone. CDR3 sequence: CASSGGPLAGIYNEQFF. The CDR3 DNA reads as TGTGCCAGCAGCGGGGGCCCTCTAGCGGGAATTTACAATGAGCAGTTCTTC. V gene TRBV9 combines with J gene TRBJ2-1; 9 bases map to TRBD2. Germline V lookup: CDR1 SGDLS, CDR2 YYNGEE. The CDR3 runs to 17 residues. V trimming: 3 bases; J trimming: 4 bases; junction bases outside the gene matches: 11.

The rearrangement joins TRBV19 to TRBJ2-6; no reliable D call. The CDR3 is 13 residues long. V lost 3 bases and J lost 3, with 3 bases in between. The germline V gene encodes CDR1 LNHDA and CDR2 SQIVND (reference sequence). CDR3 DNA sequence: TGTGCCAGTAGTATCCTTGGGGCCAACGTCCTGACTTTC. It encodes CASSILGANVLTF.

This chain uses TRBV5-6 with TRBJ2-7, with 8 bases fitting TRBD1. The CDR3 runs to 13 residues. V was pared by 2 bases and J by 6 bases, with 4 bases of the junction left unmatched. Germline CDR1 reads SGHDT; CDR2 reads YYEEEE. The CDR3 sequence: CASSFGQGGEQYF. As DNA, the CDR3 is TGTGCCAGCAGCTTCGGACAGGGAGGCGAGCAGTACTTC. Full variable domain (missing parts from reference TRBV5-6 and TRBJ2-7): DAGVTQSPTHLIKTRGQQVTLRCSPKSGHDTVSWYQQALGQGPQFIFQYYEEEERQRGNFPDRFSGHQFPNYSSELNVNALLLGDSALYLCASSFGQGGEQYFGPGTRLTVT.

This chain connects TRBV7-9 to TRBJ1-1, with D possibly matching TRBD1 (5 bases). The CDR3 totals 16 residues. V lost 5 bases and J 1 base, leaving 17 bases between the germline ends. Germline CDR1 is SEHNR and CDR2 is FQNEAQ (reference sequence). The DNA for the CDR3 is TGTGCCAGCAGCCCCCATGGACGGGACTCGAACACTGAAGCTTTCTTT. Protein: CASSPHGRDSNTEAFF. Full variable domain (missing parts from reference TRBV7-9 and TRBJ1-1): DTGVSQNPRHKITKRGQNVTFRCDPISEHNRLYWYRQTLGQGPEFLTYFQNEAQLEKSRLLSDRFSAERPKGSFSTLEIQRTEQGDSAMYLCASSPHGRDSNTEAFFGQGTRLTVV.

The table lists this clone with a few counts. V gene TRBV2 combines with J gene TRBJ2-2; no definite D call. Trimming shortened V by 1 base and J by 1 base, and 4 bases separated the two germline ends. Germline values: CDR1 SNHLY, CDR2 FYNNEI. CDR3 size: 14 residues. The CDR3 region has the DNA TGTGCCAGCAGTGAAGGGCAGAACACCGGGGAGCTGTTTTTT. The encoded protein is CASSEGQNTGELFF.

V gene TRBV30 combines with J gene TRBJ1-2, with D possibly TRBD1 on 5 matching bases. The CDR3 length is 11 residues. Looked up from germline, CDR1 is GTSNPN and CDR2 is SVGIG (reference sequence). V dropped 8 bases and J dropped 6 bases, with 13 bases sitting between them. CDR3 region: CAPIRDHGYTF. CDR3 DNA: TGTGCCCCTATTCGGGACCATGGCTACACCTTC. The complete variable domain, with remaining parts taken from reference TRBV30 and TRBJ1-2, reads SQTIHQWPATLVQPVGSPLSLECTVEGTSNPNLYWYRQAAGRGLQLLFYSVGIGQISSEVPQNLSASRPQDRQFILSSKKLLLSDSGFYLCAPIRDHGYTFGSGTRLTVV.